The 23 T cell receptor beta chains below were found in one sample sequenced in a study of T-cell reconstitution after alpha-beta-depleted transplantation in children. The library targeted TCRbeta and was prepared with unique molecular identifiers. TCRdb fed the PCR reads into MiXCR, producing one record per CDR3 protein. This table has hundreds of thousands of distinct CDR3 sequences, roughly a tenth appearing once. The material was PBMCs, obtained before TCRalphabeta/CD19-depleted stem cell transplant. The source of these receptors is a child aged 2-9 years with inherited bone marrow failure, due to receive a stem cell transplant.

At least ten counts were recorded for this clonotype. The rearrangement uses TRBV3-1 and TRBJ2-3, with unresolved D. CDR3 length: 16 residues. Trimming pared 1 base from V and 0 bases from J, leaving 11 bases between. Germline CDR1 reads LGHDT; CDR2 reads YNNKEL (reference sequence). The CDR3 sequence: CASSQVPRTSTDTQYF. The CDR3, as DNA: TGTGCCAGCAGCCAAGTCCCTAGAACTAGCACAGATACGCAGTATTTT.

The genes are TRBV24-1 and TRBJ2-3; D possibly corresponds to TRBD2 (6 bases). CDR3 length: 14 amino acids. From germline, CDR1 is KGHDR and CDR2 SFDVKD. The V end was cut by 4 bases, the J end by 2 bases, with 9 bases between. The CDR3 bases are TGTGCCACCAGTGACGGGGACTTCACAGATACGCAGTATTTT. Translated: CATSDGDFTDTQYF.

This clonotype was detected ten times or more. In nucleotides, the CDR3 is TGCGCCAGCAGCCCGGGACATGCCACCTACGAGCAGTACTTC. This encodes CASSPGHATYEQYF. The V gene is TRBV5-1, the J gene TRBJ2-7; maybe TRBD1 (6 bases). V was pared by 4 bases and J by 2 bases, with 13 bases between. The CDR3 has 14 residues. CDR1 and CDR2 (germline): SGHRS, YFSETQ.

This clonotype was counted at least ten times. The V call is TRBV30, the J call TRBJ1-2, with D uncertain. This CDR3 comprises 11 residues. Germline V lookup: CDR1 GTSNPN, CDR2 SVGIG (reference sequence). V shed 6 bases and J shed 2 bases, with 7 bases lying between them. The CDR3 is CACTENYGYTF. In DNA, the CDR3 is TGTGCCTGCACAGAGAACTATGGCTACACCTTC.

This clonotype was recorded at least ten times. The gene calls are TRBV6-5 and TRBJ2-3; TRBD1 agrees at 8 bases. The CDR3 covers 15 residues. CDR1 is MNHEY, CDR2 SVGAGI, per germline. Germline trimming cut 4 bases from V and 5 bases from J; bases unmatched to any gene: 8. The CDR3, as DNA: TGTGCCAGCAGTTCCCGGACAGGGAGAATAGATACGCAGTATTTT. This encodes CASSSRTGRIDTQYF.

CDR3 residues: CASNPGLAGEGGWYNEQFF. Written as DNA, the CDR3 is TGTGCCAGCAATCCGGGACTAGCGGGAGAGGGAGGGTGGTACAATGAGCAGTTCTTC. The chain carries TRBV12-3 or TRBV12-4 and TRBJ2-1; 14 positions agree with TRBD2. V lost 7 bases to trimming and J lost 4 bases; unmatched junction nucleotides: 15. This CDR3 region has 19 residues.

The gene calls are TRBV19 and TRBJ2-7; D may be TRBD2 (6 bases). Germline values: CDR1 LNHDA, CDR2 SQIVND (reference sequence). CDR3 length equals 15 residues. V lost 3 bases, J lost 3 bases, and 15 bases lay in between. CDR3 sequence (DNA): TGTGCCAGTAGTATCGGAGGGTATGGGGACTACGAGCAGTACTTC. Amino acid sequence: CASSIGGYGDYEQYF. Full variable domain (outside the CDR3, taken from reference TRBV19 and TRBJ2-7): DGGITQSPKYLFRKEGQNVTLSCEQNLNHDAMYWYRQDPGQGLRLIYYSQIVNDFQKGDIAEGYSVSREKKESFPLTVTSAQKNPTAFYLCASSIGGYGDYEQYFGPGTRLTVT.

Ten or more counts support this clonotype. V usage is TRBV7-2 and J usage is TRBJ1-2, with a tentative D call TRBD1 (6 bases). The CDR3 extends over 17 amino acids. V shed 0 bases and J shed 4 bases, with 18 bases lying between them. From germline, CDR1 is SGHTA and CDR2 FQGNSA. CDR3 amino acids: CASSLAQGIGVGYGYTF. CDR3 bases: TGTGCCAGCAGCTTAGCCCAGGGGATTGGGGTTGGCTATGGCTACACCTTC.

This clonotype was seen ten or more times. The chain links TRBV5-1 to TRBJ1-2; 7 bases are a match to TRBD1. Germline lookup yields CDR1 SGHRS and CDR2 YFSETQ. The CDR3 has 16 residues. V gave up 0 bases and J gave up 6 bases; unmatched junction bases: 11. CDR3 loop: CASSLGYSWDSHGYTF. The CDR3 coding sequence is TGCGCCAGCAGCTTGGGATACTCTTGGGACAGCCATGGCTACACCTTC.

The chain uses TRBV6-1 and TRBJ1-4; D perhaps matches TRBD1 (6 bases). The CDR3 has 16 residues. CDR1 is MNHNS and CDR2 is SASEGT in the germline V gene. Trimming cost V 6 bases and J 8 bases, with 22 bases left between them. Here the CDR3 DNA reads TGTGCCAGCAGGGCGGGCCGCGGGTCAGGGGAAGAAAAACTGTTTTTT. Its translation: CASRAGRGSGEEKLFF.

This clonotype was observed many times. The chain carries TRBV27 and TRBJ2-3, with 11 bases that match TRBD2. Germline trimming cut 4 bases from V and 3 bases from J; bases unmatched to any gene: 0. Germline V gene data show CDR1 as MNHEY and CDR2 as SMNVEV (reference sequence). The CDR3 is 14 residues long. CDR3 in amino acids: CASSWTSGTDTQYF. DNA for the CDR3: TGTGCCAGCAGTTGGACTAGCGGGACAGATACGCAGTATTTT.

This clonotype was seen repeatedly, ten times or more. The V call is TRBV27, the J call TRBJ2-5; 11 bases agree with TRBD2. The germline CDR1 and CDR2 sequences are MNHEY and SMNVEV (reference sequence). There are 16 residues in the CDR3. The trim removed 0 bases at V and 3 bases at J, leaving 3 bases unmatched. The CDR3 protein is CASSLSGLAGEETQYF. Here the CDR3 DNA reads TGTGCCAGCAGTTTATCAGGACTAGCGGGTGAAGAGACCCAGTACTTC.

There are many counts of this clonotype. V and J are TRBV7-9 and TRBJ2-5; 8 bases agree with TRBD1. Germline CDR1 reads SEHNR; CDR2 reads FQNEAQ (reference sequence). CDR3 length equals 15 residues. J gave up 3 bases and V 1 base, and 4 bases lay outside the gene matches. CDR3 sequence (DNA): TGTGCCAGCAGCTTAGGGGACAGGACCAAAGAGACCCAGTACTTC. It yields the protein CASSLGDRTKETQYF.

As regards this clonotype: A read error is possible here, since a much larger clone lies one base away. The chain carries TRBV14 and TRBJ2-5, with D possibly being TRBD1 (6 bases). CDR1 and CDR2 (germline): SGHDN, FVKESK. This CDR3 has 13 residues. CDR3 loop: CASSQEGAETEYF. The DNA of the CDR3 is TGTGCCAGCAGCCAAGAGGGGGCAGAGACCGAGTACTTC.

This chain connects TRBV13 to TRBJ1-4; TRBD1 is a possible D gene (6 bases). V was shortened by 3 bases and J by 8 bases, with 10 bases between the two germline ends. Germline V gene data show CDR1 as PRHDT and CDR2 as FYEKMQ (reference sequence). CDR3 length: 13 amino acids. In nucleotides, the CDR3 is TGTGCCAGCAGCTTGGTCAGGGGAGAAAAACTGTTTTTT. This encodes CASSLVRGEKLFF.

The table lists this clonotype with a few counts. The CDR3 spells CASSQPDYPTFKTYNEQFF. The CDR3 coding sequence is TGCGCCAGCAGTCAACCGGACTACCCCACCTTCAAAACCTACAATGAGCAGTTCTTC. This chain uses TRBV23-1 with TRBJ2-1; tentative D call: TRBD2 (6 bases). Being an ORF, TRBV23-1 has a function that is uncertain. V was clipped by 2 bases and J by 2 bases, with 22 bases between them. This CDR3 is built from 19 residues.

This clonotype was recorded at least ten times. This chain connects TRBV20-1 to TRBJ2-3; D call uncertain. The CDR3 is 14 residues long. V was pared by 6 bases and J by 1 base, with 14 bases between. The germline gives CDR1 DFQATT, CDR2 SNEGSKA (reference sequence). The CDR3 loop reads CSAQGPQGTDTQYF. CDR3 coding DNA: TGCAGTGCCCAAGGGCCCCAAGGCACAGATACGCAGTATTTT.

There are many counts of this clonotype. CDR3 sequence reads: CASSRSSSAPYEQYF. The DNA of the CDR3 is TGTGCCAGCAGCCGGAGTTCGTCCGCTCCCTACGAGCAGTACTTC. The rearrangement links TRBV5-6 to TRBJ2-7; D unclear. This CDR3 comprises 15 residues. V was cut by 4 bases and J by 2 bases, with 16 bases left in between. CDR1 and CDR2 from the germline V gene are SGHDT and YYEEEE.

This clonotype appeared many times. The rearrangement uses TRBV5-1 and TRBJ1-1; D gene ambiguous. Germline V gene data show CDR1 as SGHRS and CDR2 as YFSETQ. The CDR3 sequence is 14 residues long. Trimming took 0 bases from V and 0 from J, leaving 6 bases between them. The chain's CDR3 is CASSLDVVNTEAFF. CDR3 nucleotides: TGCGCCAGCAGCTTGGATGTGGTGAACACTGAAGCTTTCTTT.

This clonotype occurred many times. The chain couples TRBV25-1 to TRBJ2-7, with unresolved D. The CDR3 is 13 residues long. Trimming took off 3 bases at V and 2 bases at J, with 8 bases between the two ends. CDR1 is MGHDK and CDR2 is SYGVNS in the germline V gene. DNA for the CDR3: TGTGCCAGCAGTGACCACCGGCCCTACGAGCAGTACTTC. This codes for CASSDHRPYEQYF.

This clonotype was detected ten times or more. V is TRBV29-1 and J is TRBJ1-1; TRBD1 is a possible D gene (5 bases). This CDR3 is 12 amino acids long. The V end was cut by 4 bases, the J end by 8 bases, with 14 bases between. Germline CDR1 is SQVTM and CDR2 is ANQGSEA. CDR3 DNA: TGCAGCGTTGTAGCCTGGCAGGGCGAAGCTTTCTTT. It codes for CSVVAWQGEAFF.

The chain links TRBV18 to TRBJ2-1; 7 bases agree with TRBD2. Germline CDR1 and CDR2: KGHSH and LQKENI. V shed 2 bases and J 2 bases; nucleotides not matched to a gene: 12. The CDR3 length is 18 residues. The chain's CDR3 is CASSPSGGSWGPYNEQFF. The DNA of the CDR3 is TGTGCCAGCTCACCATCCGGCGGGAGCTGGGGACCCTACAATGAGCAGTTCTTC. The whole variable domain, remainder taken from reference TRBV18 and TRBJ2-1, is NAGVMQNPRHLVRRRGQEARLRCSPMKGHSHVYWYRQLPEEGLKFMVYLQKENIIDESGMPKERFSAEFPKEGPSILRIQQVVRGDSAAYFCASSPSGGSWGPYNEQFFGPGTRLTVL.

This clonotype appeared a few times. The rearrangement uses TRBV7-9 and TRBJ2-3; D is tentatively TRBD1 or TRBD2 (5 bases each). This CDR3 region has 16 residues. Germline CDR1 and CDR2: SEHNR and FQNEAQ (reference sequence). Trimming cost V 4 bases and J 2 bases, with 16 bases left between them. CDR3 in DNA: TGTGCCAGCAGCTCCCTGATAACGGGGACCACAGATACGCAGTATTTT. It translates to CASSSLITGTTDTQYF.